Here is one T cell receptor (beta chain) with its context. Antigen: not known. The sample comes from a study of T cell responses to AZD1222 COVID-19 vaccine. The study's findings and limits: Compared with day 0, the breadth and depth of the Spike-specific TCR repertoire rose significantly after two doses of AZD1222. Clonal diversity may have been underestimated, and the donors were mostly white British, with more females than males.

Clones were read by immunoSEQ multiplex PCR, and TCRdb kept only the in-frame ones, dropping some. Of some 200,000 clones listed, approximately 92% are singletons. The CDR3 is 13 residues long. V lost 1 base and J lost 6, with 6 bases in between. In germline, CDR1 is SNHLY, CDR2 FYNNEI. This sample comprised peripheral blood, obtained 28 days after the second dose of the MenACWY control vaccine. This rearrangement joins TRBV2 to TRBJ2-2; no clear D. This receptor was identified in an adult who received the MenACWY meningococcal vaccine as a control. The CDR3 loop is CASSEGPPGELFF. DNA for the CDR3: TGTGCCAGCAGTGAAGGACCTCCCGGGGAGCTGTTTTTT.